This T cell receptor beta chain was sequenced in a study of T cells in Graves' hyperthyroidism and ophthalmopathy. Study-wide results and caveats: Peripheral blood also featured most of the thyroid clonotypes expanded above 0.001.

The CDR3 regions of TCR beta were amplified from RNA transcripts. First-round RT-PCR of the TCR CDR3 relied on the HTBI primer set. TCRdb redid the calling of the multiplex PCR reads with MiXCR, one entry per CDR3 protein. The sample carries around 620,000 distinct CDR3 sequences, about a sixth recorded once. This clonotype has a count of ten or more. Antigen unknown. Uncontrolled infections, other autoimmune diseases, pregnancy or lactation led to exclusion of patients. Diagnoses were established using clinical symptoms, serum thyroxine and TRAb, thyroid ultrasound and orbital computed tomography. Cells are PBMCs isolated from roughly 9.3 ml of fresh blood. The CDR3 contains 13 residues. V was clipped by 5 bases and J by 7 bases, with 12 bases between them. The germline V gene encodes CDR1 MNHNS and CDR2 SASEGT.

Input material: blood. V usage is TRBV6-1 and J usage is TRBJ2-1; possible D gene TRBD2, 5 bases. The clonotype originates from a woman between 25 and 40 years old with Graves' hyperthyroidism. CDR3 in DNA: TGTGCCAGCAGTTACAGTCGGACTAATGAGCAGTTCTTC. Its translation: CASSYSRTNEQFF.